The rows below give T cell receptor beta chains drawn from one sample of a study of blood T cell repertoires in COVID-19. Assay: immunoSEQ multiplex PCR; the TCRdb copy retains only in-frame clones and omits some. The sample contains some 180,000 clones, roughly 85% of which appear only once. The sample taken for sequencing was PBMCs or T cells enriched from blood (not recorded which). The receptors come from a man in his forties who had recovered from COVID-19. Both conserved end residues are part of each CDR3. The D gene is left open where the match is weak.

CDR3aa: CASSLAGGRTGELFF; d_gene: TRBD2; v_gene: TRBV4-2
CDR3aa: CASSLWTSWPYNEQFF; d_gene: TRBD2; v_gene: TRBV5-4
CDR3aa: CASSLGDYGYTF; d_gene: NA; v_gene: TRBV5-1
CDR3aa: CASSLGTASNQPQHF; d_gene: TRBD1; v_gene: TRBV28
CDR3aa: CASTFSGQAIGALHF; d_gene: TRBD1; v_gene: TRBV28
CDR3aa: CASRLGTSGVEDTQYF; d_gene: TRBD2; v_gene: TRBV5-1
CDR3aa: CASSPGGFNYGYTF; d_gene: NA; v_gene: TRBV27
CDR3aa: CASSQDRQSTYGYTF; d_gene: NA; v_gene: TRBV4-1
CDR3aa: CSVKQSSYEQYF; d_gene: NA; v_gene: TRBV29-1
CDR3aa: CASSQVSRDTEAFF; d_gene: NA; v_gene: TRBV3-1/TRBV3-2
CDR3aa: CASSLAGTNYGYTF; d_gene: NA; v_gene: TRBV6-5